Here is one T cell receptor (beta chain) with its context. What antigen it recognizes has not been identified. One base away there is no much larger clone; base qualities are not given. This sample is drawn from a study of blood T cell repertoires in COVID-19 (TCRdb year 2020). As for the study more broadly: Collaborator samples came from the United States, Italy and Spain and covered acute and convalescent phases of COVID-19. HLA class I and class II types, where available, came from metadata supplied by the sample provider rather than from assay-based typing. The samples were drawn from the first 160 participants of the ongoing ImmuneRACE study and from 1,254 subjects provided by 6 global collaborators. The sample metadata nearly always contained a de-identified subject ID, COVID-19 status, age in years and sex. The material from the prospective study consisted of cDNA or gDNA derived from T cells, B-cell-depleted T cells, or PBMCs. The dataset comprised deeply sampled blood TCRbeta repertoires from subjects exposed to, actively infected with, or recovered from COVID-19. A freely available public database, intended as a resource for researchers studying the immune response to SARS-CoV-2, is where the repertoires were released.

Overall results and qualifications from the work: How much clinical and demographic metadata was included differed by source and by participant, and the metadata was provided uncurated.

The collaborating institutions used their own protocols to collect whole blood in K2EDTA tubes. For TCRbeta analysis, collaborators shipped samples as frozen whole blood, isolated PBMCs, or DNA extracted from either of those sample types. TCRbeta CDR3 regions were amplified from genomic DNA using the immunoSEQ Assay, a bias-controlled multiplex PCR. Per the source publication's procedure: The number of nucleated cells in each sample was estimated by amplification of reference gene primers within the assay. To quantify the absolute abundance of each unique TCRbeta CDR3 rearrangement, sequence reads were collapsed and filtered. For each sample, productive Simpson clonality was calculated by taking the square root of Simpson's diversity index across productive rearrangements. Entries here come from immuneACCESS through TCRdb and include only in-frame sequences with V and J called. Some clones fail to appear in such tables; in the studies checked, an unresolved V gene covers under half of the shortfall, and the cause of the remainder is unknown. V and J calls and clone size are copied from that table; D and trimming were computed from the DNA. Here the sample has 250,000 to 350,000 clones; about 91% occur a single time. The ten top clones hold around 12% of the sample.

This sequence was found in a woman aged 60-75 years with acute or convalescent COVID-19. Sequencing input: peripheral blood.

The nucleotide sequence is given as TGTGCCAGCAGCTTAGAGACAGGCCCAACCTCCTACGAGCAGTACTTC. It is translated as CASSLETGPTSYEQYF. The sequence joins TRBV11-2 to TRBJ2-7, with a tentative D gene TRBD1 over 6 matching bases. CDR1 SGHAT and CDR2 FQNNGV were looked up in the germline V gene. V loses 0 bases, J loses 0 bases, and the germline ends lie 12 bases apart. The CDR3 covers 16 residues, taking in both the cysteine and the phenylalanine. Only the CDR3 portion is preserved as DNA: 48 bases, with reading frame beginning at the first base.